This record concerns one TCR beta chain sequence. No DNA is shown, since the ends of the CDR3 on it are uncertain; the CDR3 is the one TCRdb lists. This record belongs to a study of blood T cells in healthy people across ages. The CDR3 extends over 16 residues, inclusive of both ends. Germline V gives CDR1 ENHRY, CDR2 SYGVKD. Then a second PCR, running about 6 to 12 cycles, was carried out with a sample-barcoded 5' primer and a J-beta primer mix. In TCRdb, the 5' RACE reads were re-called with MiXCR into one record per CDR3 protein. The sample lists approximately 1.5 million distinct CDR3 sequences; about 42% were seen once.

The chain employs TRBV10-3 and TRBJ2-5; the D call in the table, TRBD1, was not verified against the DNA. Sequencing was carried out using blood. This TCR derives from a woman aged 18-35 years in good health. CDR3 sequence: CAIRNPVGTGNNERYF.